This T cell receptor beta chain was retrieved from a study of T cells after yellow fever vaccination. As TCR cDNA was made by 5'RACE template switching, a universal primer site and UMIs were added. One entry per CDR3 protein, called by TCRdb with MiXCR from the 5' RACE reads. The sample lists around 320,000 distinct CDR3 sequences, approximately 4.3% seen once, with roughly 19% in the top ten. Trimming shortened V by 6 bases and J by 7 bases, and 12 bases separated the two germline ends. Germline V CDR1 and CDR2: MNHEY, SVGAGI. The CDR3 extends over 12 amino acids. Ten or more counts support this clonotype.

The origin of this receptor is a young man who received the YFV17D yellow fever vaccine. The chain carries TRBV6-5 and TRBJ1-1, with D tentatively TRBD1 (5 bases). Sample: PBMCs, taken 15 days after the yellow fever booster vaccination. The CDR3 protein is CASRLRVGEAFF. Here the CDR3 DNA reads TGTGCCAGCAGGCTCAGGGTCGGTGAAGCTTTCTTT.